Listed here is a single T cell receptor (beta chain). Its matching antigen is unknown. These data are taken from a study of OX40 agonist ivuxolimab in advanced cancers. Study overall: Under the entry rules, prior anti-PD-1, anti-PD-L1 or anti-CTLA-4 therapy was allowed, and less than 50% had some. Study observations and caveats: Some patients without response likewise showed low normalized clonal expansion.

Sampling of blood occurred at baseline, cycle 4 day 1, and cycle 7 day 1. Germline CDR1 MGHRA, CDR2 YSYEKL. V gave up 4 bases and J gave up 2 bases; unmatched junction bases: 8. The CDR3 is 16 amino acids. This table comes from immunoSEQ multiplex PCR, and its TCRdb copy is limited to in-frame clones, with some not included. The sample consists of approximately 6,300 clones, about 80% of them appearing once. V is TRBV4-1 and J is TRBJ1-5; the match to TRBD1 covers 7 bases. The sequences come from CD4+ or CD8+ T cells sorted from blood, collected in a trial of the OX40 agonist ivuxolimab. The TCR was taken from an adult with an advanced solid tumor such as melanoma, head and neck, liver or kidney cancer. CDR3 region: CASSLTVQGGNQPQHF. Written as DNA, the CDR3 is TGCGCCAGCAGCCTGACCGTTCAGGGGGGCAATCAGCCCCAGCATTTT.